The 22 T cell receptor beta chains below all came from one sample that was sequenced in a study of monozygotic twins with inflammatory bowel disease. TCRdb reprocessed the 5' RACE reads and keeps a single row for each CDR3 protein, giving no DNA. The listing records approximately 400,000 distinct CDR3 sequences. Sample: blood. These receptors originate from a human donor with ulcerative colitis or Crohn's disease, or a healthy co-twin of an affected twin (not recorded which).

The V and J genes are TRBV19 and TRBJ2-3. CDR3 length: 14 amino acids. Per the germline V gene, CDR1 is LNHDA and CDR2 is SQIVND (reference sequence). CDR3 region: CASSISASTDTQYF.

The chain is built from TRBV18 and TRBJ1-2; TCRdb calls TRBD1, which cannot be checked without DNA. The germline gives CDR1 KGHSH, CDR2 LQKENI. The CDR3 sequence is 12 residues long. The CDR3 reads CASSPQQDGYTF.

The rearrangement uses TRBV5-1 and TRBJ2-3; TCRdb lists TRBD2, though no DNA is available to test this call. The CDR3 covers 14 residues. Germline loops: CDR1 SGHRS, CDR2 YFSETQ. CDR3 amino acids: CASSQADYSNTQYF.

V and J are TRBV28 and TRBJ1-5; without DNA, the TCRdb call of TRBD1 cannot be checked. The CDR3 consists of 14 residues. Germline CDR1 MDHEN, CDR2 SYDVKM. This CDR3 reads CASRGGQALHPQHF.

The rearrangement uses TRBV5-1 and TRBJ1-1. This CDR3 has 17 residues. CDR1 is SGHRS, CDR2 YFSETQ, per germline. The CDR3 reads CASSLAAVGTMNTEAFF.

This chain connects TRBV5-1 to TRBJ2-1; TCRdb proposes TRBD2, but this gene call is untestable without DNA. Germline V gives CDR1 SGHRS, CDR2 YFSETQ. The length of the CDR3 is 12 residues. The CDR3 loop reads CASETSGNEQFF.

The V and J genes are TRBV12-3 or TRBV12-4 and TRBJ2-5; TCRdb's D call, TRBD1, is unchecked because there is no DNA. The CDR3 has 17 residues. The CDR3 region is CASSFALGQGPGETQYF.

The V gene is TRBV14, the J gene TRBJ1-1. There are 14 residues in the CDR3. The V gene's germline CDR1 is SGHDN and CDR2 FVKESK. CDR3 loop: CASSQMLGNTEAFF.

This chain uses TRBV6-2 or TRBV6-3 with TRBJ1-1; TCRdb reports TRBD1, a call that lacks DNA to check it against. The CDR3 extends over 16 amino acids. From germline, CDR1 is MNHEY and CDR2 SVGEGT. This CDR3 reads CASSYSRPGLGTEAFF.

The rearrangement joins TRBV20-1 to TRBJ2-7; TCRdb's D gene call, TRBD2, goes unchecked for lack of DNA. The CDR3 totals 12 residues. Germline assignment: CDR1 DFQATT and CDR2 SNEGSKA (reference sequence). The CDR3 here is CSAPGLVYEQYF.

V gene TRBV11-2 combines with J gene TRBJ2-7; the D gene TCRdb calls, TRBD1, cannot be checked with no DNA. Germline V gives CDR1 SGHAT, CDR2 FQNNGV. The CDR3 length is 16 residues. The CDR3 is CASSPWDSPSSYEQYF.

The chain recombines TRBV7-6 with TRBJ2-2; TCRdb proposes TRBD1, but this gene call is untestable without DNA. The CDR3 is 16 residues long. Germline CDR1 and CDR2: SGHVS and FNYEAQ. Here the CDR3 reads CASSPTVTGGAGELFF.

J is TRBJ2-5 and V is TRBV10-3. Germline V lookup: CDR1 ENHRY, CDR2 SYGVKD. This CDR3 region has 12 residues. This CDR3 reads CAISESVETQYF.

The chain links TRBV18 to TRBJ2-6; TCRdb calls TRBD1, which cannot be checked without DNA. CDR3 length equals 16 residues. Germline V gene sequence: CDR1 KGHSH, CDR2 LQKENI. This CDR3 is CASSGQASSGANVLTF.

The rearrangement uses TRBV19 and TRBJ1-5; TCRdb's D gene call, TRBD1, goes unchecked for lack of DNA. From germline, CDR1 is LNHDA and CDR2 SQIVND (reference sequence). CDR3 length: 15 amino acids. The CDR3 sequence: CASSIRGHAGQPQHF.

This CDR3 reads CASSRGQGTQYF. The chain carries TRBV7-9 and TRBJ2-3; TCRdb calls TRBD1, which cannot be checked without DNA. Per germline, CDR1 SEHNR and CDR2 FQNEAQ (reference sequence). The CDR3 extends over 12 amino acids.

The chain couples TRBV10-3 to TRBJ2-7; with no DNA, the TCRdb D assignment of TRBD1 cannot be verified. This CDR3 region has 18 residues. Looked up from germline, CDR1 is ENHRY and CDR2 is SYGVKD. This CDR3 is CAISERVGGGSRMSEQYF.

This chain uses TRBV6-5 with TRBJ2-1; absent DNA, TCRdb's TRBD2 call cannot be checked. The V gene's germline CDR1 is MNHEY and CDR2 SVGAGI. CDR3 length: 15 residues. CDR3 sequence: CASSYSVAGSYEQFF.

V is TRBV6-5 and J is TRBJ2-6. Per the germline V gene, CDR1 is MNHEY and CDR2 is SVGAGI. This CDR3 is 16 amino acids long. The CDR3 spells CASSYSGSTGANVLTF.

This chain uses TRBV7-6 with TRBJ2-5; the D gene TCRdb calls, TRBD2, cannot be checked with no DNA. The CDR3 covers 16 residues. Germline CDR1 is SGHVS and CDR2 is FNYEAQ. This chain's CDR3 is CASSLNPAGGLVGQYF.

J is TRBJ2-1 and V is TRBV4-3. Germline-derived CDR1 and CDR2 are LGHNA and YSLEER. The CDR3 length is 16 residues. CDR3 sequence reads: CASSQDRDFSYNEQFF.

This sequence joins TRBV12-3 or TRBV12-4 and TRBJ2-7; TCRdb designates TRBD2, a call that cannot be tested without DNA. The length of the CDR3 is 16 residues. CDR3 in amino acids: CASSRDGTSVRDEQYF.